This entry describes one T cell receptor beta chain. A read error may account for a junction end that differs from germline. The sample belongs to a study of blood T cell repertoires in COVID-19. Here immunoSEQ multiplex PCR was the method, and the copy in TCRdb shows in-frame clones only, minus some. The top ten clones hold over 6% of a sample with around 280,000 clones, 70% to 90% of them seen once. The clonotype comes from a middle-aged woman who had recovered from COVID-19. The material sequenced was PBMCs or T cells enriched from blood (not recorded which).

The CDR3 is CASSLWGRTNEKLFF. CDR3 DNA: TGTGCTAGCAGCTTATGGGGGAGGACTAATGAAAAACTGTTTTTT. This sequence joins TRBV7-7 and TRBJ1-4; maybe TRBD1 (5 bases). Germline values: CDR1 SSHAT, CDR2 FNYEAQ (reference sequence). The length of the CDR3 is 15 residues.